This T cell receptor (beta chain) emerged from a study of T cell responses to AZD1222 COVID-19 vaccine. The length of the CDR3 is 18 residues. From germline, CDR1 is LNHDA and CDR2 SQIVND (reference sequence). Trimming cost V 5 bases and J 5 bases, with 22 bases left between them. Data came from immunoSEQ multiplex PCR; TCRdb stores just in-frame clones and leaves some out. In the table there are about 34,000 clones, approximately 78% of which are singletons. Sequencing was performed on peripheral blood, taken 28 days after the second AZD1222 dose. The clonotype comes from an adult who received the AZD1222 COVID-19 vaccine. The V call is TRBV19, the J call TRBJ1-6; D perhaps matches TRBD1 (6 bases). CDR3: CASSWAGELTLNNSPLHF. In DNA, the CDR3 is TGTGCCAGTAGTTGGGCAGGGGAGCTGACTCTGAATAATTCACCCCTCCACTTT. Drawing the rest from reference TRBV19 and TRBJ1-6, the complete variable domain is DGGITQSPKYLFRKEGQNVTLSCEQNLNHDAMYWYRQDPGQGLRLIYYSQIVNDFQKGDIAEGYSVSREKKESFPLTVTSAQKNPTAFYLCASSWAGELTLNNSPLHFGNGTRLTVT.